These T cell receptor beta chains were read from a single sample in a study of T cell responses to AZD1222 COVID-19 vaccine. Using immunoSEQ multiplex PCR, the repertoire was profiled, and TCRdb retains in-frame clones only, with some absent. The table includes more than 95,000 clones, about 86% detected once. Sequences were derived from peripheral blood, sampled 28 days after the second AZD1222 dose. These receptors were obtained from an adult who received the AZD1222 COVID-19 vaccine. The CDR3 runs from the conserved cysteine through the conserved F or W.

V: TRBV7-8; J: TRBJ2-2; CDR3: CASRTRADGGANGELFF
V: TRBV7-2; J: TRBJ2-4; CDR3: CASSAQGGGAAKNIQYF
V: TRBV27; J: TRBJ1-5; CDR3: CASRGEGNQPQHF
V: TRBV23-1; J: TRBJ1-6; CDR3: CASSQSPGNSPLHF
V: TRBV6-5; J: TRBJ1-5; CDR3: CASSYSTGNSNQPQHF
V: TRBV4-3; J: TRBJ1-1; CDR3: CASSQETRSTEAFF
V: TRBV12-3/TRBV12-4; J: TRBJ1-2; CDR3: CASSFQGVVGYTF
V: TRBV30; J: TRBJ2-1; CDR3: CAWSIQDNEQFF
V: TRBV2; J: TRBJ1-1; CDR3: CASSEGGGMNTEAFF
V: TRBV5-5; J: TRBJ1-1; CDR3: CASSLDWNTEAFF
V: TRBV12-3/TRBV12-4; J: TRBJ1-2; CDR3: CASSNSGSRGYTF
V: TRBV24-1; J: TRBJ2-2; CDR3: CATSDRNQNTGELFF
V: TRBV9; J: TRBJ2-1; CDR3: CASSVFASVNNEQFF
V: TRBV6-5; J: TRBJ2-3; CDR3: CASRYSGGSQYF
V: TRBV27; J: TRBJ2-3; CDR3: CASRGTEASATDTQYF
V: TRBV9; J: TRBJ1-4; CDR3: CASSPRPDNEKLFF
V: TRBV12-3/TRBV12-4; J: TRBJ2-7; CDR3: CASSPPGLYEQYF
V: TRBV9; J: TRBJ2-3; CDR3: CASSALAGVADTQYF
V: TRBV7-9; J: TRBJ2-1; CDR3: CASSLEEAVGEQFF
V: TRBV7-2; J: TRBJ1-1; CDR3: CASSLEGAGEAFF
V: TRBV5-4; J: TRBJ1-2; CDR3: CASSSHPGDPGYTF
V: TRBV3-1/TRBV3-2; J: TRBJ2-1; CDR3: CASSQSAPRVWTSGSNEQFF